These 9 T cell receptor beta chains were all obtained from the same sample, sequenced in a study of blood T cell repertoires in COVID-19. The table came from immunoSEQ multiplex PCR; TCRdb's copy has only in-frame clones and leaves some out. The data show some 370,000 clones, roughly 90% seen once. Sequenced: peripheral blood. The receptors were gathered from a man in his forties or fifties with acute or convalescent COVID-19.

J is TRBJ2-7 and V is TRBV7-9; D perhaps matches TRBD2 (6 bases). The CDR3 runs to 16 residues. Germline values: CDR1 SEHNR, CDR2 FQNEAQ (reference sequence). Trimming shortened V by 3 bases and J by 4 bases, and 19 bases separated the two germline ends. The CDR3 loop is CASSFLTGRLRYEQYF. CDR3 nucleotides: TGTGCCAGCAGCTTTCTTACGGGGAGGTTAAGATACGAGCAGTACTTC.

The V and J genes are TRBV7-3 and TRBJ2-7; 8 positions agree with TRBD2. Germline CDR1 SGHTA, CDR2 FQGTGA. This CDR3 spans 14 amino acids. V gave up 8 bases and J gave up 1 base; unmatched junction bases: 7. CDR3 in amino acids: CASVETSGSYEQYF. As DNA, the CDR3 is TGTGCCAGCGTCGAAACTAGCGGATCCTACGAGCAGTACTTC.

The CDR3 DNA reads as TGTGCCAGCAGCTCGCACAGGGGAACAGCTAACTATGGCTACACCTTC. This sequence encodes CASSSHRGTANYGYTF. J is TRBJ1-2 and V is TRBV7-8, with 7 bases identical to TRBD1. Germline assignment: CDR1 SGHVS and CDR2 FQNEAQ. The V segment lost 4 bases and the J segment 0 bases; nucleotides outside the gene matches: 8. The CDR3 totals 16 residues.

The rearrangement uses TRBV7-6 and TRBJ2-5, with D maybe TRBD2 (5 bases). CDR1 SGHVS and CDR2 FNYEAQ come from the germline V gene. This CDR3 has 18 residues. Trimming cost V 1 base and J 5 bases, with 23 bases left between them. As DNA, the CDR3 is TGTGCCAGCAGCTTAGAACACGAAGGCGGGCGCGGATCGGAGACCCAGTACTTC. Translating it yields CASSLEHEGGRGSETQYF.

The gene calls are TRBV28 and TRBJ1-5; maybe TRBD1 (6 bases). Germline lookup yields CDR1 MDHEN and CDR2 SYDVKM. V lost 6 bases and J 7 bases, leaving 16 bases between the germline ends. CDR3 length: 14 residues. The CDR3 protein is CASRPQGLGQPQHF. CDR3 DNA: TGTGCCAGCAGGCCACAGGGTCTAGGGCAGCCCCAGCATTTT.

The chain has TRBV19 and TRBJ2-5; D is perhaps TRBD2 (5 bases). With 3 bases removed from V and 1 base from J, the gap between germline ends came to 15 bases. The CDR3 extends over 16 amino acids. Germline CDR1 LNHDA, CDR2 SQIVND (reference sequence). CDR3 bases: TGTGCCAGTAGTATCGGGGTAGCAGCAACCCAAGAGACCCAGTACTTC. Translated: CASSIGVAATQETQYF.

The chain has TRBV20-1 and TRBJ2-7; the D is unclear. V dropped 0 bases and J dropped 4 bases, with 4 bases sitting between them. This CDR3 is 11 amino acids long. Per germline, CDR1 DFQATT and CDR2 SNEGSKA (reference sequence). The CDR3 nucleotides are TGCAGTGCTAGAGAGGAGTACGAGCAGTACTTC. Amino acids: CSAREEYEQYF.

On this clone itself: The identical CDR3 is also encoded by other nucleotide sequences in the sample. The J gene is TRBJ1-5, the V gene TRBV5-1, with D possibly TRBD1 on 6 matching bases. Between the trimmed V and J ends, which lost 2 bases and 5 bases, there was a span of 8 bases. The length of the CDR3 is 13 residues. From germline, CDR1 is SGHRS and CDR2 YFSETQ. Written as DNA, the CDR3 is TGCGCCAGCAGCTTAGGGGGTTATCAGCCCCAGCATTTT. It codes for CASSLGGYQPQHF.

This clone was found once. J is TRBJ2-1 and V is TRBV27; maybe TRBD1 (6 bases). The V end was cut by 6 bases, the J end by 7 bases, with 10 bases between. The CDR3 is made up of 12 amino acids. Germline V gene data show CDR1 as MNHEY and CDR2 as SMNVEV (reference sequence). The CDR3 here is CASSWGRNEQFF. The CDR3 DNA reads as TGTGCCAGCAGCTGGGGGCGGAATGAGCAGTTCTTC.